Shown below are 2 T cell receptor beta chains from a single sample sequenced in a study of regulatory T cells in long-lasting Graves disease. The time point: newly diagnosed GD, antithyroid drugs for less than 3 months. Scientists built the TCR library using RNA that was extracted from PBMCs. Construction of TCR beta libraries relied on iRepertoire HTBI primers and on Arm-PCR targeting CDR3 regions. TCRdb re-called the multiplex PCR reads with MiXCR, one entry per CDR3 protein. Of 450,000 to 700,000 distinct CDR3 sequences listed, around an eighth are singletons. The same sample was also used in a study of T cells in Graves' hyperthyroidism and ophthalmopathy.

Here the sequenced sample was peripheral blood mononuclear cells (PBMCs), taken at new diagnosis, from a patient treated with antithyroid drugs. These receptors all come from a man aged 25 to 45 with Graves disease.

This sequence joins TRBV12-3 or TRBV12-4 and TRBJ1-4; 7 bases map to TRBD1. V dropped 5 bases and J dropped 5; count of bases not matched to a gene: 8. This CDR3 is built from 15 residues. The CDR3 coding sequence is TGTGCCAGCAGTCCGCGGACAGGCTTGAATGAAAAACTGTTTTTT. It translates to CASSPRTGLNEKLFF.

This clonotype was seen at least ten times. The chain couples TRBV2 to TRBJ1-3; TRBD1 matches at 8 bases. CDR1 SNHLY and CDR2 FYNNEI come from the germline V gene. The CDR3 runs to 17 residues. After removal of 7 bases from V and 0 bases from J, the junction contained 11 bases not matched to a gene. In DNA form, the CDR3 reads TGTGCCAGCACCGGACAGGGAGCGCTGCCCTCTGGAAACACCATATATTTT. This gives the protein CASTGQGALPSGNTIYF.